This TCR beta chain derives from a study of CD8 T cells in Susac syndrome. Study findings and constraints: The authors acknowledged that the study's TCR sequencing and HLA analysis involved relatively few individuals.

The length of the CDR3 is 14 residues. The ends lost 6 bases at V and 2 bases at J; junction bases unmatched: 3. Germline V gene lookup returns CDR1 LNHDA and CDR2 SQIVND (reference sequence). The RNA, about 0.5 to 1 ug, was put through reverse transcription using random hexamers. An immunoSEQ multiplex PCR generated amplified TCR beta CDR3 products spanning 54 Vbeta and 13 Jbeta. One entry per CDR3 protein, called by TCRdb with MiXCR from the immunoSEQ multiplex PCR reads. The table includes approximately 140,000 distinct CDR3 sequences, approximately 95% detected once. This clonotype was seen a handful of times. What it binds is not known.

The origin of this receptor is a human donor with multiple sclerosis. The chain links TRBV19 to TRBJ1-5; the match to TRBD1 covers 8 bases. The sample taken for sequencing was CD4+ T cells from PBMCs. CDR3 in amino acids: CASSLDRGNQPQHF. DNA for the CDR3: TGTGCCAGTAGCCTGGACAGGGGCAATCAGCCCCAGCATTTT.